A selection of T cell receptor beta chains follows, all from one sample in a study of T cells in severe cutaneous drug reactions. Reprocessing the multiplex PCR reads, TCRdb reports a single entry for every CDR3 protein and omits DNA. This sample contains roughly 1,500 distinct CDR3 sequences. The material sequenced was cells from a skin blister. The receptors here all came from a human donor with a severe cutaneous adverse drug reaction. The CDR3 runs from the conserved cysteine through the conserved F or W. Fields, in order: CDR3 protein, J gene, clone size, V gene. Rows give clone size only sometimes, using once, few, many, or a class for an expanded clone.

CDR3 protein: CASSSRRTSEQYF
J gene: TRBJ2-7
clone size: medium-sized
V gene: TRBV7-8

CDR3 protein: CSALSDRVLETQYF
J gene: TRBJ2-5
clone size: .
V gene: TRBV20-1

CDR3 protein: CASRLDGTRTDTQYF
J gene: TRBJ2-3
clone size: medium-sized
V gene: TRBV2

CDR3 protein: CASSSGRRRDTQYF
J gene: TRBJ2-3
clone size: medium-sized
V gene: TRBV2

CDR3 protein: CASSHGTGGLNTEAFF
J gene: TRBJ1-1
clone size: medium-sized
V gene: TRBV5-1

CDR3 protein: CASSAERGKGNEQFF
J gene: TRBJ2-1
clone size: medium-sized
V gene: TRBV2

CDR3 protein: CAISEGTGLNYGYTF
J gene: TRBJ1-2
clone size: medium-sized
V gene: TRBV10-3

CDR3 protein: CASSEVGMSYGYTF
J gene: TRBJ1-2
clone size: medium-sized
V gene: TRBV5-1

CDR3 protein: CASSQDGLSNQPQHF
J gene: TRBJ1-5
clone size: large
V gene: TRBV4-1

CDR3 protein: CASSPQGPGSYEQYF
J gene: TRBJ2-7
clone size: medium-sized
V gene: TRBV11-2

CDR3 protein: CASSLRRFRNEQFF
J gene: TRBJ2-1
clone size: medium-sized
V gene: TRBV12-3/TRBV12-4

CDR3 protein: CASSPTSGSADTQYF
J gene: TRBJ2-3
clone size: medium-sized
V gene: TRBV7-6

CDR3 protein: CASSSRTGGAKNIQYF
J gene: TRBJ2-4
clone size: medium-sized
V gene: TRBV7-2